This is a list of T cell receptor beta chains from one sample in a study of blood T cell repertoires in COVID-19. This table comes from immunoSEQ multiplex PCR, and its TCRdb copy is limited to in-frame clones, with some not included. The sample yields some 170,000 clones, roughly 85% seen once. Specimen: PBMCs or T cells enriched from blood (not recorded which). These TCRs come from a man aged 35 to 55 who had recovered from COVID-19. The CDR3 runs from the conserved cysteine through the conserved F or W. A D gene is named only where the DNA matches it firmly. Clone size appears in some rows only: once, few, many, or a class for an expanded clone.

j_call,d_call,clone_size,v_call,cdr3_nt,cdr3_aa
TRBJ1-5,-,-,TRBV21-1,TGTGCCAGCAGCGATCGGGGATATAGCAATCAGCCCCAGCATTTT,CASSDRGYSNQPQHF
TRBJ1-2,-,-,TRBV27,TGTGCCAGCAGTTTATCCTCCAATGCCGGGTCGTACTATGGCTACACCTTC,CASSLSSNAGSYYGYTF
TRBJ2-3,TRBD1,-,TRBV24-1,TGTGCCACTGGCCTCGGGGGGACAGGGCTCACAGATACGCAGTATTTT,CATGLGGTGLTDTQYF
TRBJ1-1,-,-,TRBV6-5,TGTGCCAGCAGTTACTCCTACGACGGGGTCTCTGAAGCTTTCTTT,CASSYSYDGVSEAFF
TRBJ1-6,-,-,TRBV11-2,TGTGCCAGCGAGGCCGGGTCAGACTCTTCACCCCTCCACTTT,CASEAGSDSSPLHF
TRBJ1-1,-,few,TRBV6-5,TGTGCCAGCAGGAGAACCAGGGCTTCGAACACTGAAGCTTTCTTT,CASRRTRASNTEAFF
TRBJ2-4,TRBD1,-,TRBV11-2,TGTGCCAGCAGCTTAGATTTAGAGGGGGCGACCAAAAACATTCAGTACTTC,CASSLDLEGATKNIQYF
TRBJ1-4,TRBD1,few,TRBV11-3,TGTGCCAGCAGCTTTCGGTCGGGACAGCCTAATGAAAAACTGTTTTTT,CASSFRSGQPNEKLFF
TRBJ1-5,TRBD1,once,TRBV24-1,TGTGCCACCAGTGATAGAGGGGGACAGGGGATAAATCAGCCCCAGCATTTT,CATSDRGGQGINQPQHF
TRBJ2-1,TRBD2,-,TRBV29-1,TGCAGCGTTGTGAGGACTAGAAGCACCAATGAGCAGTTCTTC,CSVVRTRSTNEQFF
TRBJ1-5,-,-,TRBV12-3/TRBV12-4,TGTGCCAGCAGTTCTACGAATCAGCCCCAGCATTTT,CASSSTNQPQHF
TRBJ2-7,TRBD1,-,TRBV3-1/TRBV3-2,TGTGCCAGCAGCCAAGTGGTCAGGGGGTATAACGAGCAGTACTTC,CASSQVVRGYNEQYF
TRBJ1-2,TRBD1,-,TRBV6-5,TGTGCCAGCACCTATGGGACAGCGATCTATGGCTACACCTTC,CASTYGTAIYGYTF
TRBJ2-2,-,-,TRBV29-1,TGCAGCGTTGAGGGGGGTCTCACCGGGGAGCTGTTTTTT,CSVEGGLTGELFF
TRBJ1-1,-,once,TRBV27,TGTGCCAGCAGGACAGGAAGCACTGAAGCTTTCTTT,CASRTGSTEAFF
TRBJ2-7,-,-,TRBV28,TGTGCCAGCAGTTTAGGGGTGGGGGCAGGGCGCGAGCAGTACTTC,CASSLGVGAGREQYF
TRBJ2-7,-,-,TRBV2,TGTGCCAGCAGGACCCCAGGAGGGTCCGACGAGCAGTACTTC,CASRTPGGSDEQYF
TRBJ2-1,TRBD2,-,TRBV29-1,TGCAGCGTCACCGGGACTAGCGGGGGGGCTATCAATGAGCAGTTCTTC,CSVTGTSGGAINEQFF
TRBJ2-2,-,-,TRBV29-1,TGCAGCGTACAGGGATCTAACACCGGGGAGCTGTTTTTT,CSVQGSNTGELFF
TRBJ1-2,TRBD1,-,TRBV6-5,TGTGCCAGCAGTTACTCCGGGACAGATGGGGGCTACACCTTC,CASSYSGTDGGYTF
TRBJ1-6,TRBD1,-,TRBV7-8,TGTGCCAGCAGCAAAGGACAGGGAAGGTCACCCCTCCACTTT,CASSKGQGRSPLHF
TRBJ2-7,TRBD1,-,TRBV4-1,TGCGCCAGCAGCCAAGTTGGGGACAGAGCCTACGAGCAGTACTTC,CASSQVGDRAYEQYF
TRBJ2-2,-,-,TRBV7-2,TGTGCCAGCAGCTTAGTGTCCGTCACCGGGGAGCTGTTTTTT,CASSLVSVTGELFF
TRBJ1-2,-,few,TRBV11-2,TGTGCCAGCAGCCACCTGAGGGGCTACACCTTC,CASSHLRGYTF
TRBJ1-2,-,-,TRBV12-3/TRBV12-4,TGTGCCAGCACCTCCGGGAACGCCGGCTACACCTTC,CASTSGNAGYTF
TRBJ2-5,-,once,TRBV11-1,TGTGCCAGCAGCCATCCGGGACAAGAGACCCAGTACTTC,CASSHPGQETQYF
TRBJ2-1,TRBD2,-,TRBV27,TGTGCCAGCAGTTTCCTAGCGGAGGGTGGTGAGCAGTTCTTC,CASSFLAEGGEQFF
TRBJ2-1,TRBD2,-,TRBV3-1/TRBV3-2,TGTGCCAGCAGCCCTCCTCAACTAGCGGGAGTGAACAATGAGCAGTTCTTC,CASSPPQLAGVNNEQFF
TRBJ2-2,TRBD1,once,TRBV19,TGTGCCAGTAGTGTGACAGGGGCGCGTGGCGGGGAGCTGTTTTTT,CASSVTGARGGELFF
TRBJ2-3,TRBD1,-,TRBV9,TGTGCCAGCAGAAGTTCGGACAGGGTGGCAGATACGCAGTATTTT,CASRSSDRVADTQYF
TRBJ2-1,TRBD2,-,TRBV29-1,TGCAGCGTTGGTAGCGGGAGGCCTAGGCGGTTCTTC,CSVGSGRPRRFF
TRBJ1-2,-,many,TRBV11-3,TGTGCCAGCAGCTTGGGCAGGGAGGGAGGCTACACCTTC,CASSLGREGGYTF
TRBJ1-1,-,once,TRBV5-1,TGCGCCAGCAGCTCGGAAGACAGGAACAAAAAAGCTTTCTTT,CASSSEDRNKKAFF
TRBJ2-2,TRBD2,-,TRBV29-1,TGCAGCGTTGAAGGAATATACGGGGGGAACAACGGGGAGCTGTTTTTT,CSVEGIYGGNNGELFF
TRBJ2-7,TRBD1,-,TRBV30,TGTGCCTGGAAGGGGGCTAAGTACGAGCAGTACTTC,CAWKGAKYEQYF
TRBJ1-3,-,-,TRBV28,TGTGCCAGCAGCTGGGAACAGGGCTCTGGAAACACCATATATTTT,CASSWEQGSGNTIYF
TRBJ1-5,-,-,TRBV19,TGTGCCAGTACCTTGGGGCGGCTCAATCAGCCCCAGCATTTT,CASTLGRLNQPQHF
TRBJ2-5,TRBD2,-,TRBV11-2,TGTGCCAGCAGCTTAGTCCGGCGCGGGGGACCTGACCAAGAGACCCAGTACTTC,CASSLVRRGGPDQETQYF
TRBJ1-5,-,once,TRBV19,TGTGCCAGTAGTCACCAGTCCCAGCCCCAGCATTTT,CASSHQSQPQHF
TRBJ2-3,TRBD2,-,TRBV6-2/TRBV6-3,TGTGCCAGCAGTTACTCCGGGCTAGCGGGAACAGATACGCAGTATTTT,CASSYSGLAGTDTQYF
TRBJ1-3,-,-,TRBV11-3,TGTGCCAGCGCCCCGAGAAGAGGGCCGGCGGCTGGAAACACCATATATTTT,CASAPRRGPAAGNTIYF
TRBJ1-2,-,-,TRBV5-6,TGTGCCAGCACCCCTGGTTTGAGGCAGAACTATGGCTACACCTTC,CASTPGLRQNYGYTF
TRBJ2-2,-,-,TRBV6-4,TGTGCCAGCAGCGAGGAGAACACCGGGGAGCTGTTTTTT,CASSEENTGELFF
TRBJ2-2,TRBD1,-,TRBV6-4,TGTGCCAGCAGTAAGGACAGGGGGCGCGGCGGGGAGCTGTTTTTT,CASSKDRGRGGELFF
TRBJ1-1,-,-,TRBV9,TGTGCCAGCAGCGTAGCAGGCCAGGGCGCTGAAGCTTTCTTT,CASSVAGQGAEAFF
TRBJ1-5,-,-,TRBV3-1/TRBV3-2,TGTGCCAGCAGCCAAGATACCTCAGGAGGGCCCCAGCATTTT,CASSQDTSGGPQHF
TRBJ2-7,-,-,TRBV25-1,TGTGCCAGCAGCGGAGGGGGCAGCTACGAGCAGTACTTC,CASSGGGSYEQYF
TRBJ2-2,TRBD1,once,TRBV6-2/TRBV6-3,TGTGCCAGCAGTTTCCAGGGGGTCACCGGGGAGCTGTTTTTT,CASSFQGVTGELFF
TRBJ1-6,-,-,TRBV27,TGTGCCAGCAGTCCTCTGACGGGAAATTCACCCCTCCACTTT,CASSPLTGNSPLHF
TRBJ2-2,-,-,TRBV24-1,TGTGCCACCAGTGACCACAGGGTGGACACCGGGGAGCTGTTTTTT,CATSDHRVDTGELFF
TRBJ2-2,-,few,TRBV10-3,TGTGCCATCACTAGCTCCGGGGAGCTGTTTTTT,CAITSSGELFF
TRBJ2-2,-,-,TRBV7-3,TGTGCCAGCAGGCGGATAGACGGGGAGCTGTTTTTT,CASRRIDGELFF
TRBJ1-1,-,-,TRBV28,TGTGCCAGCAGTTTACATCAGTTGAACACTGAAGCTTTCTTT,CASSLHQLNTEAFF